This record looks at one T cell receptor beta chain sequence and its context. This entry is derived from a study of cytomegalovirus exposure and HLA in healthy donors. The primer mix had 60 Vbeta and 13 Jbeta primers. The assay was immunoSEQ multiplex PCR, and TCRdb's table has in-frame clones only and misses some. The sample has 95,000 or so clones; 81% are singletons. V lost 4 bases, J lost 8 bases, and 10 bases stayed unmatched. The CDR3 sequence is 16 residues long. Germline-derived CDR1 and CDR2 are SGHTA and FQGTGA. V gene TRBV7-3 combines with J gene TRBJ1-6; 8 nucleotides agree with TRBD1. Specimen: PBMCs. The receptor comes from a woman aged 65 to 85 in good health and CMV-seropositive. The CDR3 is CASSSVTGVKDSPLHF. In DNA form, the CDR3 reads TGTGCCAGCAGCTCCGTGACAGGGGTAAAAGATTCACCCCTCCACTTT.